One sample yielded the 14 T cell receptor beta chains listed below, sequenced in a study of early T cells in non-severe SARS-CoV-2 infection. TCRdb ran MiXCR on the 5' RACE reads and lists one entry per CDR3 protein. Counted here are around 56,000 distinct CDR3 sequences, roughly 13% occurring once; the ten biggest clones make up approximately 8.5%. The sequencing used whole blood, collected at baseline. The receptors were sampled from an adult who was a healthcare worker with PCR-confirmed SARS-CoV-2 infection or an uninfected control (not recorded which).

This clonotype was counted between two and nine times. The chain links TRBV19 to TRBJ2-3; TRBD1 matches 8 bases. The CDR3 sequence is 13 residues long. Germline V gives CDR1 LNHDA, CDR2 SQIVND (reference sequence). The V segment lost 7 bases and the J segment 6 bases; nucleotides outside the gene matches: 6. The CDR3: CASKAQGADTQYF. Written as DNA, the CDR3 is TGTGCCAGTAAGGCCCAGGGGGCGGATACGCAGTATTTT.

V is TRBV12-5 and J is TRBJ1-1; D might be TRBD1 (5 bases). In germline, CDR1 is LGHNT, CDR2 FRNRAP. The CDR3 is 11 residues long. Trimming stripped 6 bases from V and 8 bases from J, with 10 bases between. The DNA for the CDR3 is TGTGCTAGTGGGACCGGGACGGAAGCTTTCTTT. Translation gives CASGTGTEAFF. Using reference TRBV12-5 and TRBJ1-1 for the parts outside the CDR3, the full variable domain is DARVTQTPRHKVTEMGQEVTMRCQPILGHNTVFWYRQTMMQGLELLAYFRNRAPLDDSGMPKDRFSAEMPDATLATLKIQPSEPRDSAVYFCASGTGTEAFFGQGTRLTVV.

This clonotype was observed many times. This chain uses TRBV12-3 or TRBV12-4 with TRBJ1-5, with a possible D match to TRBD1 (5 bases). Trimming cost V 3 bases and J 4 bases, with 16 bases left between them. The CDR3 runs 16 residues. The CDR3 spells CASSLSRTQGNQPQHF. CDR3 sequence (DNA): TGTGCCAGCAGTTTGAGTCGGACACAAGGTAATCAGCCCCAGCATTTT.

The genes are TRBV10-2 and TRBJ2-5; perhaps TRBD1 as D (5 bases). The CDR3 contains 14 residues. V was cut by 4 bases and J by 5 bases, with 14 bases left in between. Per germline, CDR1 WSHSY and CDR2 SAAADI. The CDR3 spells CASSGGGAQETQYF. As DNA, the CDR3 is TGCGCCAGCAGTGGGGGCGGCGCTCAGGAGACCCAGTACTTC.

This CDR3 reads CASSIRIAGVIYNEQFF. As DNA, the CDR3 is TGTGCCAGTAGTATCAGGATAGCGGGGGTCATCTACAATGAGCAGTTCTTC. V usage is TRBV19 and J usage is TRBJ2-1, with 9 positions matching TRBD2. The CDR3 spans 17 residues. The J segment lost 3 bases and the V segment lost 3 bases, leaving 9 bases of the junction unmatched. CDR1 is LNHDA and CDR2 is SQIVND in the germline V gene (reference sequence).

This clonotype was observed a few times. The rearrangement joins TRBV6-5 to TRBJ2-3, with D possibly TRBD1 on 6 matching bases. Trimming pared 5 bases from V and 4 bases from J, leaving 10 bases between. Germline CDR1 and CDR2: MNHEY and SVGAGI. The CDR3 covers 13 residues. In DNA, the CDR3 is TGTGCCAGCAGTAACACAGGGCCAGATACGCAGTATTTT. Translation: CASSNTGPDTQYF.

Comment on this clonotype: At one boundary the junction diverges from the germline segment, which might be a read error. CDR3 nucleotides: TGTGCCAGCAGCCAAGAAACAGGGTATCCCCACGAGCTGTACTTC. It specifies CASSQETGYPHELYF. The gene calls are TRBV4-2 and TRBJ2-7, with a weak D call TRBD1 (6 bases). Germline assignment: CDR1 LGHNA and CDR2 YNFKEQ. CDR3 length equals 15 residues.

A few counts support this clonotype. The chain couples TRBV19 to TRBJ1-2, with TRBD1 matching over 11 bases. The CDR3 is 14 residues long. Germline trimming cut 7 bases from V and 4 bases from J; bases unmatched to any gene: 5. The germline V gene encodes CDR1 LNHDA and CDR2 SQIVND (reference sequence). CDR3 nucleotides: TGTGCCAGTATCCGGACAGGGGGCGTCTATGGCTACACCTTC. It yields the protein CASIRTGGVYGYTF.

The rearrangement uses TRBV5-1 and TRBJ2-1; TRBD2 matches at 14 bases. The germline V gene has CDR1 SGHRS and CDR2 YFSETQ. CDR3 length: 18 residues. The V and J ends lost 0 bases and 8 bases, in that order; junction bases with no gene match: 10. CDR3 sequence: CASSLAVAGLAGGDEQFF. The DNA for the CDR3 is TGCGCCAGCAGCTTGGCCGTGGCAGGACTAGCGGGAGGCGATGAGCAGTTCTTC.

The CDR3 is CASSPLGQGRGYTF. The CDR3 nucleotides are TGTGCCAGCAGCCCCCTCGGACAGGGTCGTGGCTACACCTTC. The V call is TRBV6-6, the J call TRBJ1-2; 8 nucleotides agree with TRBD1. Germline V gives CDR1 MNHNY, CDR2 SVGAGI (reference sequence). V gave up 6 bases and J gave up 7 bases; unmatched junction bases: 10. This CDR3 has 14 amino acids.

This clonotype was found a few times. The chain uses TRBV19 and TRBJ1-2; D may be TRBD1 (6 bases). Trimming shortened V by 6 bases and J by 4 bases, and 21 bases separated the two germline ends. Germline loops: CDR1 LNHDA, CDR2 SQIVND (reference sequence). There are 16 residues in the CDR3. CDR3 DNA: TGTGCCAGTAGATCGATGAGTAGACAGGCCCTCTATGGCTACACCTTC. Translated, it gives CASRSMSRQALYGYTF.

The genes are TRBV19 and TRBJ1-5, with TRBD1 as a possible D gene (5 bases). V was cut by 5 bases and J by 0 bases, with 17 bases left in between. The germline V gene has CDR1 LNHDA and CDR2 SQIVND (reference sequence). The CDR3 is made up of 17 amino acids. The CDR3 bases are TGTGCCAGTAGTTCCCGGGACGGAACCCTTAGCAATCAGCCCCAGCATTTT. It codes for CASSSRDGTLSNQPQHF.

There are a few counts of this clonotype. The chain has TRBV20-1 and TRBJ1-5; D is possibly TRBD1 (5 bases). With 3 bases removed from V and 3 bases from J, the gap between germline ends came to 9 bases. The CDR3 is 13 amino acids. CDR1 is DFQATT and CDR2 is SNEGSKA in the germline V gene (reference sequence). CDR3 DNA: TGCAGTGCTAGGGGGGGGTACAATCAGCCCCAGCATTTT. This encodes CSARGGYNQPQHF.

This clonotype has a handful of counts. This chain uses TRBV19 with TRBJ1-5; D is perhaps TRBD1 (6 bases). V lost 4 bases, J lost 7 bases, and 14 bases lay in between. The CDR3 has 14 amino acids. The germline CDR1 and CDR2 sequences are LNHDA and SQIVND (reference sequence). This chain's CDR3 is CASSTQGMGQPQHF. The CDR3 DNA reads TGTGCCAGTAGTACCCAGGGGATGGGCCAGCCCCAGCATTTT.